This T cell receptor beta chain was identified during a study of response to subunit inactivated influenza vaccine. TCRdb re-called the RT-PCR reads through MiXCR, storing one row per CDR3 protein. The table shows 500,000 to 700,000 distinct CDR3 sequences, with under 30% occurring only once. This CDR3 is 13 amino acids long. Germline lookup yields CDR1 LGHNA and CDR2 YSLEER. V was cut by 0 bases and J by 6 bases, with 6 bases left in between. These same records also appear under a second study, on T cells expressing NK-cell markers. That study adds: UMIs were included in TCR beta cDNA generated by 5'RACE template switching. It was sorted CD3+CD56-NKG2C+, CD3+CD56+NKG2C- and CD3+CD56+NKG2C+ T cells that provided the TCR beta repertoires. The authors applied an anti-gamma-delta TCR antibody in several experiments, and it restricted sorting to alpha-beta TCR T cells. More than 5 donors showed dominant NKG2C+ clonotypes comprising about 1.0-7.0% of their CD8+ T cells. In a few donors, dominant clonotypes made up about 25-60.1% of CD3+CD56-NKG2C+ cells.

This chain connects TRBV4-3 to TRBJ2-1, with no clear D. The sequences come from CD4+ T cells sorted from PBMCs, collected roughly 12 days after vaccination. This TCR came from a man over 45 who received an inactivated influenza vaccine. CDR3 sequence: CASSQDTSNEQFF. Here the CDR3 DNA reads TGCGCCAGCAGCCAAGATACCAGCAATGAGCAGTTCTTC.